This T cell receptor beta chain was profiled in a study of blood T cells in healthy people across ages. The authors ran a second PCR of 7 to 11 cycles using a sample-barcoded 5' primer and a J-beta primer mix. In TCRdb, the 5' RACE reads were re-called with MiXCR into one record per CDR3 protein. This sample carries 500,000 to 650,000 distinct CDR3 sequences, over 25% of them seen once, and the ten largest clones take approximately 3.7%. Samples each yielded at least 5 micrograms of total RNA. V lost 3 bases, J lost 2 bases, and 14 bases lay in between. Germline V gives CDR1 MNHNS, CDR2 SASEGT. This CDR3 has 15 amino acids. The data also belong to a second study, concerning T cells of mothers and their children. According to that study: The study sampled a few healthy Caucasian mothers and their six children.

This TCR was recovered from a boy aged 2-9 years in good health. The source material was blood. This rearrangement joins TRBV6-1 to TRBJ2-7, with D possibly TRBD1 on 5 matching bases. The chain's CDR3 is CASSDSRPGPYEQYF. Written as DNA, the CDR3 is TGTGCCAGCAGTGACAGTCGGCCAGGGCCCTACGAGCAGTACTTC.